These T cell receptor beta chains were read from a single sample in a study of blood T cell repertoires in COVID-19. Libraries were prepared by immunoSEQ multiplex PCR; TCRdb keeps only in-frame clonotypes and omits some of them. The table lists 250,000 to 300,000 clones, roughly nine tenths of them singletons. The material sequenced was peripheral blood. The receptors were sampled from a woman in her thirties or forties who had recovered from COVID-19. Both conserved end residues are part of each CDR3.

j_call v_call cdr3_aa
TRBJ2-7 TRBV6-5 CASSLGLPANEQYF
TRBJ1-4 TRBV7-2 CASSFTGDNEKLFF
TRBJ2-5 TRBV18 CASSPGTSGRTGETQYF
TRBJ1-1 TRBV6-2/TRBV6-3 CASSYDAGTEAFF
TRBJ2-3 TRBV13 CASSPEGLAGPVSFTQYF
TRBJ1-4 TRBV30 CAWSAGTRSGEKLFF
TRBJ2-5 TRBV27 CASSLSRREGQETQYF
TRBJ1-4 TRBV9 CASSVGTDSNEKLFF
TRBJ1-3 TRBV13 CASSWLYRGQGNTIYF
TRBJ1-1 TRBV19 CASSIGPTSPDTEAFF
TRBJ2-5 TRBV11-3 CASSLVGSGQETQYF
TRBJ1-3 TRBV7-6 CASSPRDGSGNTIYF
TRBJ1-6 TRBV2 CASSEREALNSPLHF
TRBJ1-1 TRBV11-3 CASSLRRTAAEAFF
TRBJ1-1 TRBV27 CASSFSGGKDTEAFF
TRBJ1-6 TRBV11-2 CASSLRGLDSPLHF
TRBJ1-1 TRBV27 CASSFTGNTGAFF
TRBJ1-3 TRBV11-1 CARSRGAGNTIYF
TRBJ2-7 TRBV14 CASSQFKNYEQYF
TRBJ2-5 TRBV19 CASRAGGQETQYF
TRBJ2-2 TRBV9 CASSVGLAGTGELFF
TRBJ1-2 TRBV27 CASRRHGSYGYTF
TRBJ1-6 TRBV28 CASRSGTGGVSSPLHF
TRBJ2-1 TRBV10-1 CASSGLAGGSSYNEQFF
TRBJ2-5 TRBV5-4 CASSSRTSGVRETQYF
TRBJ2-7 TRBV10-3 CAIWTSGGYEQYF
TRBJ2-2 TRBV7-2 CASSVISGSGYTGELFF
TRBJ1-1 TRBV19 CASSIRPNTEAFF
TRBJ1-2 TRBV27 CASRAAGANYGYTF
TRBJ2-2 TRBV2 CASSLYGTSFTGELFF
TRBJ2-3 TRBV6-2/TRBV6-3 CASSMIPGQGTDTQYF
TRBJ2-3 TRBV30 CAWSVGQDTQYF
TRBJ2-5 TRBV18 CASSPLQEYQETQYF
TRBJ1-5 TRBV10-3 CATGQPNQPQHF
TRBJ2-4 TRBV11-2 CASRNVRGQAKNIQYF
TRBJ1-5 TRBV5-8 CASSLGEWQPQHF
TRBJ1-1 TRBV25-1 CASSELDRNTEAFF
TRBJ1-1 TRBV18 CASSRDRQVRDTEAFF
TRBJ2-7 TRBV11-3 CASSLIGQREQYF
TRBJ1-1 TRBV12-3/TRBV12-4 CASISWNTEAFF
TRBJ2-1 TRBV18 CASSPPGLAGINEQFF
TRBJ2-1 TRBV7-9 CASSLFSGGTNEQFF
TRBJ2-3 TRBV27 CASSLGLALTDTQYF
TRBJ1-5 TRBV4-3 CASSQEAGRAHQPQHF
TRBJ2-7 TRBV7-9 CASSGLIAGSYEQYF
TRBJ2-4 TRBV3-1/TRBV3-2 CASSPTGGLNIQYF
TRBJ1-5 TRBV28 CASTQGWGNQPQHF
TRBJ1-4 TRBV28 CASSSDVRGKLFF
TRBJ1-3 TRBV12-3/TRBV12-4 CASSFNSGNTIYF
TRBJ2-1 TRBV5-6 CASSLNRNEQFF
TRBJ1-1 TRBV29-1 CSVADRWNTEAFF
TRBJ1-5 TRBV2 CASSSGRGTNQPQHF
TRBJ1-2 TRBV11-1 CASSFPGSDGYTF
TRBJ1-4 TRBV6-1 CASSEAAGNVQKLFF
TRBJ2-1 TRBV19 CASSITIGNEQFF